Following are 7 T cell receptor beta chains from one sample sequenced in a study of blood T cell repertoires in COVID-19. Profiled with immunoSEQ multiplex PCR; TCRdb holds only in-frame clones, not every one. The data contain about 74,000 clones, roughly three quarters of them seen just once; the ten biggest clones take up roughly 20%. The specimen sequenced was peripheral blood. The source is a man between 70 and 80 years old with acute or convalescent COVID-19.

J is TRBJ2-1 and V is TRBV7-2; D call uncertain. V was pared by 1 base and J by 9 bases, with 10 bases between. In germline, CDR1 is SGHTA, CDR2 FQGNSA. CDR3 length: 13 amino acids. The DNA for the CDR3 is TGTGCCAGCAGCTTAGGGCAGGCCGGTGAGCAGTTCTTC. This translates into CASSLGQAGEQFF.

The CDR3 sequence: CASSDSFSTDTQYF. CDR3 coding DNA: TGTGCCAGCAGCGATAGTTTTAGCACAGATACGCAGTATTTT. This chain joins TRBV7-9 and TRBJ2-3, with unresolved D. The V end lost 5 bases, the J end lost 0 bases, and 9 bases lay between the germline ends. This CDR3 is 14 amino acids long. CDR1 and CDR2 from the germline V gene are SEHNR and FQNEAQ (reference sequence).

This clone was observed a few times. The chain combines TRBV3-1 (or the pseudogene TRBV3-2) with TRBJ1-1, with 10 nucleotides matching TRBD1. The CDR3 contains 15 residues. J lost 11 bases, V lost 3 bases, and 12 bases had no gene match. Germline V gene lookup returns CDR1 LGHDT and CDR2 YNNKEL (reference sequence). The CDR3 loop is CASSHPTDRGREAFF. The CDR3 DNA sequence: TGTGCCAGCAGCCACCCGACAGACAGGGGGCGGGAGGCTTTCTTT.

The rearrangement links TRBV5-1 to TRBJ2-3; no reliable D call. CDR1 and CDR2 from the germline V gene are SGHRS and YFSETQ. CDR3 size: 11 residues. V lost 6 bases to trimming and J lost 0 bases, with 2 bases between them. Written as DNA, the CDR3 is TGCGCCAGCACTAGCACAGATACGCAGTATTTT. It translates to CASTSTDTQYF.

The genes are TRBV25-1 and TRBJ1-5; D remains unclear. From germline, CDR1 is MGHDK and CDR2 SYGVNS. The CDR3 sequence is 14 residues long. The V end lost 2 bases, the J end lost 1 base, and 6 bases lay between the germline ends. The CDR3 loop is CASSEGGSNQPQHF. As DNA, the CDR3 is TGTGCCAGCAGTGAAGGAGGGAGCAATCAGCCCCAGCATTTT. Based on the CDR3 plus reference TRBV25-1 and TRBJ1-5, the full variable domain is EADIYQTPRYLVIGTGKKITLECSQTMGHDKMYWYQQDPGMELHLIHYSYGVNSTEKGDLSSESTVSRIRTEHFPLTLESARPSHTSQYLCASSEGGSNQPQHFGDGTRLSIL.

This chain connects TRBV2 to TRBJ2-2; possibly TRBD1 for D (6 bases). The CDR3 runs 16 residues. V lost 4 bases to trimming and J lost 2 bases, with 14 bases between them. Germline V gives CDR1 SNHLY, CDR2 FYNNEI. The CDR3 is CASSGSGTQNTGELFF. The DNA for the CDR3 is TGTGCCAGCAGTGGTTCCGGGACACAAAACACCGGGGAGCTGTTTTTT.

This sequence joins TRBV6-6 and TRBJ1-6, with TRBD1 identical over 7 bases. The CDR3 contains 15 residues. The ends lost 6 bases at V and 7 bases at J; junction bases unmatched: 9. The germline V gene encodes CDR1 MNHNY and CDR2 SVGAGI (reference sequence). CDR3: CASSPRDRENSPLHF. CDR3 coding DNA: TGTGCCAGCAGCCCCCGGGACAGAGAAAATTCACCCCTCCACTTT.